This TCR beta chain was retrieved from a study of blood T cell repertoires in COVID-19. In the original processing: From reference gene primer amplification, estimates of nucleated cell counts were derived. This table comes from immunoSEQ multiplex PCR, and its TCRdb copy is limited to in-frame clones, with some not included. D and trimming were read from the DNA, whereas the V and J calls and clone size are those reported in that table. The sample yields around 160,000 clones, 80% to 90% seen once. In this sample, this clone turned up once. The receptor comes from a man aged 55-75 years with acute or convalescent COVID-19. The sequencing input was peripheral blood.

The CDR3 sequence: CASSLLPGQGARTGELFF. For the CDR3, the DNA is TGCGCCAGCAGCTTGCTACCGGGACAGGGGGCTCGTACCGGGGAGCTGTTTTTT. V usage is TRBV5-1 and J usage is TRBJ2-2; TRBD1 agrees at 12 bases. J was trimmed by 5 bases and V by 1 base; bases with no gene match: 9. From germline, CDR1 is SGHRS and CDR2 YFSETQ. The CDR3 is 18 amino acids.